The clone carrying this T cell receptor beta chain has a single count. This entry belongs to a study of blood T cell repertoires in COVID-19. CDR3 size: 18 residues. V was pared by 0 bases and J by 5 bases, with 8 bases of the junction left unmatched. Per germline, CDR1 MGHRA and CDR2 YSYEKL. Only in-frame clones appear in the TCRdb table, and some are missing; sequencing was by immunoSEQ multiplex PCR. The sample has around 120,000 clones, about 85% seen once. The chain employs TRBV4-1 and TRBJ2-2; 11 bases align to TRBD2. What was sequenced was peripheral blood. This TCR was recovered from a man between 40 and 49 years old with active or convalescent COVID-19. The CDR3 DNA reads as TGCGCCAGCAGCCAAGATGTTAGCGGGGGGGCCCGAACCGGGGAGCTGTTTTTT. Translating gives CASSQDVSGGARTGELFF.